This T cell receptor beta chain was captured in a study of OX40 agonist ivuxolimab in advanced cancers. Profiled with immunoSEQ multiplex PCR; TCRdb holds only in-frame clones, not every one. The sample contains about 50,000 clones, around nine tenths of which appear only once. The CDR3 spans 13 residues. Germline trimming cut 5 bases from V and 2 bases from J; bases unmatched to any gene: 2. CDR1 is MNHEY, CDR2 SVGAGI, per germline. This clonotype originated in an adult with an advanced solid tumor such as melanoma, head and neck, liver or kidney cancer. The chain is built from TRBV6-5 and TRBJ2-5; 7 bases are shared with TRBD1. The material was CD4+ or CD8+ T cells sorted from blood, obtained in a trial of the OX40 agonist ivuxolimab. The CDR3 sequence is CASSPDRQETQYF. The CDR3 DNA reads TGTGCCAGCAGTCCGGACAGGCAAGAGACCCAGTACTTC.